These T cell receptor beta chains were read from a single sample in a study of long-term antiretroviral therapy in people with HIV. TCRdb's table, derived via immunoSEQ multiplex PCR, lists solely in-frame clones and lacks some. The sample shows about 12,000 clones, 75% to 85% of them seen only once. The source material was unsorted PBMCs, sampled 3.4 years after starting antiretroviral therapy. Every receptor here comes from a man in his forties or fifties with HIV. Each CDR3 is given without its conserved first and last residue. Each record gives: J gene, V gene, CDR3 protein.

j_gene: TRBJ2-7; v_gene: TRBV5-1; CDR3aa: ASSSPGLPSSEQY
j_gene: TRBJ2-1; v_gene: TRBV7-9; CDR3aa: ASSLVPGGTYNEQF
j_gene: TRBJ2-2; v_gene: TRBV9; CDR3aa: ASSVLTSGSTGELF
j_gene: TRBJ1-1; v_gene: TRBV4-2; CDR3aa: ASSQADRNTEAF
j_gene: TRBJ1-2; v_gene: TRBV4-2; CDR3aa: ASSGQGPNYGYT
j_gene: TRBJ2-7; v_gene: TRBV5-1; CDR3aa: ASGQGTAYEQY
j_gene: TRBJ2-1; v_gene: TRBV27; CDR3aa: ASSLQGGTYNEQF
j_gene: TRBJ2-7; v_gene: TRBV7-2; CDR3aa: ASSLVSGTGFYEQY
j_gene: TRBJ1-1; v_gene: TRBV19; CDR3aa: ASSMGEDQYTEAF
j_gene: TRBJ2-1; v_gene: TRBV4-3; CDR3aa: ASSPDLVAGGYNEQF
j_gene: TRBJ2-2; v_gene: TRBV6-5; CDR3aa: ASTGNTGELF
j_gene: TRBJ2-1; v_gene: TRBV7-3; CDR3aa: ASSLILAGHNEQF
j_gene: TRBJ2-7; v_gene: TRBV18; CDR3aa: ASSPLWRGGFDEQY
j_gene: TRBJ2-3; v_gene: TRBV30; CDR3aa: AWSVGRGPESTDTQY
j_gene: TRBJ2-7; v_gene: TRBV18; CDR3aa: ASSPTGVIYEQY
j_gene: TRBJ2-2; v_gene: TRBV5-5; CDR3aa: ASRRDTNTGELF
j_gene: TRBJ2-5; v_gene: TRBV9; CDR3aa: ASSVGFGLGVQETQY
j_gene: TRBJ2-1; v_gene: TRBV13; CDR3aa: ASSLGTVDEQF
j_gene: TRBJ2-2; v_gene: TRBV28; CDR3aa: ASSPRTVGANTGELF
j_gene: TRBJ1-1; v_gene: TRBV7-3; CDR3aa: ASRLTLTTEAF
j_gene: TRBJ2-7; v_gene: TRBV15; CDR3aa: ATSGLGQETYEQY
j_gene: TRBJ2-3; v_gene: TRBV7-2; CDR3aa: ASSFSARGTDTQY
j_gene: TRBJ2-1; v_gene: TRBV2; CDR3aa: ASSEFRRDRDWSYNEQF
j_gene: TRBJ2-7; v_gene: TRBV5-1; CDR3aa: ASSLADRGLDEQY
j_gene: TRBJ2-1; v_gene: TRBV30; CDR3aa: AWKPGTVDQF
j_gene: TRBJ2-1; v_gene: TRBV30; CDR3aa: AWSRRLNEQF
j_gene: TRBJ1-1; v_gene: TRBV6-5; CDR3aa: ASSYPPPGNTEAF
j_gene: TRBJ2-3; v_gene: TRBV28; CDR3aa: ASSLLDTQY
j_gene: TRBJ1-1; v_gene: TRBV30; CDR3aa: AWSVLQGYGDSF
j_gene: TRBJ2-1; v_gene: TRBV30; CDR3aa: AWNRGRAGNEQF
j_gene: TRBJ1-2; v_gene: TRBV30; CDR3aa: AWSQRLGDGYT
j_gene: TRBJ1-1; v_gene: TRBV30; CDR3aa: AWSPHTMNTEAF
j_gene: TRBJ2-7; v_gene: TRBV15; CDR3aa: ATSRDPREQY
j_gene: TRBJ2-5; v_gene: TRBV7-3; CDR3aa: ASSTGLAGQETQY
j_gene: TRBJ1-3; v_gene: TRBV7-9; CDR3aa: ASSSSAGNTIY
j_gene: NA; v_gene: TRBV30; CDR3aa: AWSQSASSYEQY